The source of this T cell receptor (beta chain) is a study of CD8+CD57+ T cells in acquired aplastic anemia. Background on the study: Sorted CD4+ and CD8+ cells yielded DNA averaging approximately 3.4 ug. Study-wide results and caveats: Approximately 30 was the count of CD8+ CDR3 sequences that patients shared with controls. In CD8+ cells, Simpson's diversity showed no significant difference between patients and controls.

Genomic DNA acted as the template from which TCR beta VDJ combination and CDR3 sequence profiling were carried out. A single record per CDR3 protein comes from TCRdb applying MiXCR to the reads. Of a few hundred thousand distinct CDR3 sequences listed, approximately 51% are singletons. Germline assignment: CDR1 MDHEN and CDR2 SYDVKM. Germline trimming cut 7 bases from V and 5 bases from J; bases unmatched to any gene: 10. The CDR3 runs 14 residues. Patients who underwent sequencing had shown CD8+CD57+ cell expansion by flow cytometry. Each patient carried a diagnosis of severe acquired aplastic anemia. This clonotype was observed many times. Its antigen is not identified.

The receptor comes from a human donor with aplastic anemia. The material sequenced was sorted CD4+, CD8+, or CD8+CD57+ T cells (not recorded which) from PBMCs. The gene calls are TRBV28 and TRBJ1-2; TRBD1 agrees at 7 bases. The CDR3 nucleotides read TGTGCCAGCACCCAACAGGGGCCTGTTTATGGCTACACCTTC. It yields the protein CASTQQGPVYGYTF.